This TCR beta chain was observed in a study of blood T cell repertoires in COVID-19 (dated by TCRdb to the early 2020s). The study in broad terms: Collaborator samples came from the United States, Italy and Spain and covered acute and convalescent phases of COVID-19. The samples were drawn from two sources: the first 160 participants of the ongoing ImmuneRACE study, and 1,000 to 1,500 subjects contributed by 6 global collaborators. The repertoires were released in a freely available public database intended as a resource for research on the immune response to SARS-CoV-2. Sample metadata almost always included a de-identified subject ID, COVID-19 status, age in years and sex. Where available, HLA class I and class II types were taken from metadata supplied by the sample provider and were not determined by assay-based typing. Deeply sampled blood TCRbeta repertoires from subjects exposed to, actively infected with, or recovered from COVID-19 were included in the dataset. The prospective study material was composed of cDNA or gDNA derived from T cells, B-cell-depleted T cells, or PBMCs.

The immunoSEQ Assay, a bias-controlled multiplex PCR, was used to amplify TCRbeta CDR3 regions from genomic DNA. The paper's data handling went like this. Within the assay, amplification of reference gene primers was used to estimate how many nucleated cells each sample contained. To quantify the absolute abundance of each unique TCRbeta CDR3 rearrangement, sequence reads were collapsed and filtered. For each sample, productive Simpson clonality was calculated as the square root of Simpson's diversity index across productive rearrangements. Imported from immuneACCESS, the table was reduced by TCRdb to in-frame sequences with V and J called. These copies leave out some clones; in studies compared against another copy, an unresolved V gene accounts for under half, and the cause of the remainder is not known. The DNA was the basis for D and trimming; V, J and clone size are from that table. In all, the sample holds approximately 57,000 clones, and roughly 78% of those were seen once. The top ten hold more than 8% of the sample.

What the research found in general, with its limitations: The amount of clinical and demographic metadata varied by source and participant and was provided uncurated.

The collaborating institutions used their own protocols to collect whole blood in K2EDTA tubes. For TCRbeta analysis, collaborator samples were shipped as frozen whole blood, as isolated PBMCs, or as DNA extracted from either sample type. Cut back by 2 bases and 2 bases, the V and J ends lie 8 bases apart. CDR1 and CDR2 were assigned from the germline V gene (reference sequence) as SGHNT and YYREEE. The CDR3 spans 15 residues, from the cysteine through the phenylalanine. Of the read, only the CDR3 DNA is kept; its 45 bases are in frame from base 1. This clone was counted between two and nine times. The specificity of this receptor is unknown. The input lacks base qualities; no much larger clone sits a single base away. Additional DNA sequences in this sample encode the identical CDR3.

Material: peripheral blood. In this chain, TRBV5-4 is recombined with TRBJ2-6; the D segment could be TRBD2, given 5 matching bases. The sequence came from a woman older than 75 with acute or convalescent COVID-19. The CDR3 loop reads CASSLPGTGANVLTF. The base sequence is TGTGCCAGCAGCTTACCGGGGACTGGGGCCAACGTCCTGACTTTC.